This T cell receptor beta chain is from a study of monozygotic twins with inflammatory bowel disease. Starting material for each TCR library was around 3,500 ng of total RNA. No DNA is given; TCRdb re-called the 5' RACE reads and lists each CDR3 protein once. This sample contains approximately 400,000 distinct CDR3 sequences. Germline CDR1 SEHNR, CDR2 FQNEAQ (reference sequence). The CDR3 has 15 residues. Study-level results: Whereas healthy co-twins had higher TCRbeta diversity (inverse Simpson), IBD patients had lower diversity.

With regard to this clonotype: What it binds is not known.

The chain carries TRBV7-9 and TRBJ2-5; the D gene TCRdb calls, TRBD1, cannot be checked with no DNA. The receptor's source is a human donor with ulcerative colitis or Crohn's disease, or a healthy co-twin of an affected twin (not recorded which). The sample was blood. The CDR3 here is CASSLGTGPQETQYF.